What follows are 24 T cell receptor beta chains derived from one specimen sequenced in a study of T cell responses to AZD1222 COVID-19 vaccine. Method: immunoSEQ multiplex PCR; TCRdb's copy keeps in-frame clones and lacks some. The profile shows some 130,000 clones, 88% of them singletons. The specimen comprised peripheral blood, sampled on day 0 of MenACWY control vaccination. Receptor source: an adult in good health.

The chain carries TRBV5-1 and TRBJ1-1; no clear D gene. The CDR3 has 14 residues. CDR1 is SGHRS, CDR2 YFSETQ, per germline. V lost 4 bases and J lost 3, with 13 bases in between. For the CDR3, the DNA is TGCGCCAGCAGCCCATTAGAACAGCACACTGAAGCTTTCTTT. Protein sequence: CASSPLEQHTEAFF. Together with reference TRBV5-1 and TRBJ1-1, the CDR3 gives the full variable domain: KAGVTQTPRYLIKTRGQQVTLSCSPISGHRSVSWYQQTPGQGLQFLFEYFSETQRNKGNFPGRFSGRQFSNSRSEMNVSTLELGDSALYLCASSPLEQHTEAFFGQGTRLTVV.

The V and J genes are TRBV11-1 and TRBJ2-7, with 7 bases lining up with TRBD1. With V trimmed by 5 bases and J by 4 bases, 14 bases remained unmatched. Germline CDR1 reads SGHAT; CDR2 reads FQDESV (reference sequence). The CDR3 loop spans 16 amino acids. The CDR3 spells CASSHSGTAHEYEQYF. CDR3 in DNA: TGTGCCAGCAGCCACTCCGGGACAGCTCATGAGTACGAGCAGTACTTC.

This chain joins TRBV5-8 and TRBJ2-5; 10 positions agree with TRBD2. Trimming removed 2 bases from V and 4 bases from J; junction bases left unmatched: 5. Germline values: CDR1 SGHTS, CDR2 YDEGEE. There are 15 residues in the CDR3. The CDR3 reads CASSFSAGGGETQYF. Here the CDR3 DNA reads TGTGCCAGCAGCTTCTCAGCGGGAGGGGGAGAGACCCAGTACTTC.

This clone appeared once. The gene calls are TRBV11-2 and TRBJ2-7; 8 bases map to TRBD1. Losses at the gene ends were 3 bases for V and 4 bases for J; bases not matched to a gene: 5. From germline, CDR1 is SGHAT and CDR2 FQNNGV. The CDR3 is made up of 14 amino acids. The CDR3 spells CASSFAGGGYEQYF. CDR3 DNA: TGTGCCAGCAGCTTTGCAGGGGGCGGGTACGAGCAGTACTTC.

This chain links TRBV28 with TRBJ2-7; D is possibly TRBD1 (5 bases). Trimming shortened V by 3 bases and J by 2 bases, and 8 bases separated the two germline ends. Germline CDR1 is MDHEN and CDR2 is SYDVKM. The CDR3 extends over 13 amino acids. CDR3 nucleotide sequence: TGTGCCAGCAGTTTGGGCAGGGCCTACGAGCAGTACTTC. Amino acids: CASSLGRAYEQYF.

The CDR3 loop is CATSDLTSGGRAFF. CDR3 DNA sequence: TGTGCCACCAGTGATTTAACCTCTGGGGGTCGGGCTTTCTTT. The rearrangement joins TRBV24-1 to TRBJ1-1; possibly TRBD1 for D (5 bases). The CDR3 is 14 residues long. Germline V gene lookup returns CDR1 KGHDR and CDR2 SFDVKD. V was shortened by 1 base and J by 11 bases, with 16 bases between the two germline ends.

The rearrangement uses TRBV7-2 and TRBJ2-4; D is undetermined. Germline V gene data show CDR1 as SGHTA and CDR2 as FQGNSA. The CDR3 spans 16 residues. Trimming cost V 0 bases and J 1 base, with 10 bases left between them. CDR3 region: CASSLAPAVAKNIQYF. CDR3 nucleotide sequence: TGTGCCAGCAGCTTAGCTCCGGCGGTCGCCAAAAACATTCAGTACTTC.

This chain uses TRBV28 with TRBJ2-3, with 7 bases that match TRBD2. The ends lost 4 bases at V and 2 bases at J; junction bases unmatched: 12. This CDR3 is 17 amino acids long. The V gene's germline CDR1 is MDHEN and CDR2 SYDVKM. In nucleotides, the CDR3 is TGTGCCAGCAGTTCCCCCGGGGAGCGGGGTTACACAGATACGCAGTATTTT. Translating gives CASSSPGERGYTDTQYF.

This clone was recorded a few times. This chain links TRBV7-2 with TRBJ1-1; D might be TRBD1 (5 bases). The CDR3 runs 15 residues. The V end lost 1 base, the J end lost 6 bases, and 15 bases lay between the germline ends. The germline gives CDR1 SGHTA, CDR2 FQGNSA. CDR3 sequence: CASSLGLGRDAEAFF. In DNA, the CDR3 is TGTGCCAGCAGCTTAGGGTTGGGGCGGGACGCTGAAGCTTTCTTT.

This chain links TRBV2 with TRBJ1-4; 7 nucleotides agree with TRBD1. Germline V CDR1 and CDR2: SNHLY, FYNNEI. V trimming: 5 bases; J trimming: 3 bases; junction bases outside the gene matches: 3. The CDR3 covers 14 residues. CDR3 DNA sequence: TGTGCCAGCAGTACCGGGACAGCTAATGAAAAACTGTTTTTT. Its protein product is CASSTGTANEKLFF.

The chain employs TRBV11-2 and TRBJ2-1; the D gene is possibly TRBD2 (6 bases). CDR3 length: 14 amino acids. V lost 4 bases to trimming and J lost 7 bases, with 14 bases between them. CDR1 is SGHAT and CDR2 is FQNNGV in the germline V gene. The CDR3 loop is CASSSRGGRNEQFF. The CDR3 region has the DNA TGTGCCAGCAGCTCCCGTGGAGGGAGGAATGAGCAGTTCTTC.

The rearrangement links TRBV6-5 to TRBJ1-2; no definite D call. Germline CDR1 MNHEY, CDR2 SVGAGI. V lost 6 bases and J 8 bases, leaving 19 bases between the germline ends. This CDR3 is 14 amino acids long. CDR3 DNA: TGTGCCAGCAGCCCAAGAGACGGATCCGTAGGCTACACCTTC. This sequence encodes CASSPRDGSVGYTF.

The chain uses TRBV6-6 and TRBJ2-5, with 7 bases identical to TRBD2. With V trimmed by 2 bases and J by 5 bases, 8 bases remained unmatched. The CDR3 has 15 residues. Germline CDR1 and CDR2: MNHNY and SVGAGI (reference sequence). The DNA for the CDR3 is TGTGCCAGCAGTTACGGCGGGAGCAAAAGCGAGACCCAGTACTTC. This codes for CASSYGGSKSETQYF.

The chain employs TRBV18 and TRBJ2-3, with 7 bases matching TRBD1. Germline lookup yields CDR1 KGHSH and CDR2 LQKENI. The CDR3 is 15 residues long. The V gene end was trimmed by 5 bases and the J gene end by 8 bases; junction bases not matched to a gene: 13. Written as DNA, the CDR3 is TGTGCCAGCTCATCCGGACAGGCCCGCATGAGTACGCAGTATTTT. Amino acid sequence: CASSSGQARMSTQYF.

The chain is built from TRBV6-6 and TRBJ1-1; D is ambiguous. This CDR3 is built from 12 residues. Germline assignment: CDR1 MNHNY and CDR2 SVGAGI (reference sequence). Trimming cost V 0 bases and J 10 bases, with 9 bases left between them. CDR3 sequence (DNA): TGTGCCAGCAGTTACTCGAGCGGGGTAGCTTTCTTT. It encodes CASSYSSGVAFF.

This clone occurred once. This chain uses TRBV2 with TRBJ1-2; TRBD1 matches at 7 bases. In germline, CDR1 is SNHLY, CDR2 FYNNEI. J lost 6 bases, V lost 6 bases, and 4 bases had no gene match. The CDR3 consists of 12 residues. In nucleotides, the CDR3 is TGTGCCAGCAGAACAGGGGAGAATGGCTACACCTTC. This sequence encodes CASRTGENGYTF.

This clone has only a few counts. The gene calls are TRBV28 and TRBJ1-4; 8 nucleotides line up with TRBD1. V was pared by 8 bases and J by 7 bases, with 12 bases of the junction left unmatched. CDR1 and CDR2 from the germline V gene are MDHEN and SYDVKM. The CDR3 is 15 amino acids. CDR3 sequence reads: CASSRTGSFSEKLFF. The DNA of the CDR3 is TGTGCCAGCTCACGGACAGGGTCTTTTAGTGAAAAACTGTTTTTT.

This chain connects TRBV5-5 to TRBJ2-5; TRBD2 might be the D (5 bases). The V end was cut by 8 bases, the J end by 2 bases, with 13 bases between. CDR1 is SGHKS and CDR2 is YYEKEE in the germline V gene (reference sequence). The CDR3 length is 13 residues. The CDR3: CASREGRQETQYF. In nucleotides, the CDR3 is TGTGCCAGTAGAGAGGGTCGACAAGAGACCCAGTACTTC.

The chain joins TRBV18 to TRBJ2-5; the match to TRBD1 covers 9 bases. The CDR3 is 14 residues long. V lost 6 bases, J lost 5 bases, and 7 bases stayed unmatched. Germline V gene lookup returns CDR1 KGHSH and CDR2 LQKENI. The CDR3 loop reads CASSRDRAAETQYF. The CDR3 nucleotides are TGTGCCAGCTCCCGGGACAGGGCGGCGGAGACCCAGTACTTC.

This clone was detected only once. J is TRBJ2-7 and V is TRBV28; 8 bases are shared with TRBD2. With V trimmed by 3 bases and J by 2 bases, 3 bases remained unmatched. This CDR3 contains 14 residues. The germline gives CDR1 MDHEN, CDR2 SYDVKM. In nucleotides, the CDR3 is TGTGCCAGCAGTTTTCGGGGGGGGACCTACGAGCAGTACTTC. Protein product: CASSFRGGTYEQYF.

The chain employs TRBV19 and TRBJ1-1; no definite D call. V was clipped by 6 bases and J by 0 bases, with 14 bases between them. The CDR3 sequence is 15 residues long. The V gene's germline CDR1 is LNHDA and CDR2 SQIVND (reference sequence). The CDR3 loop is CASRAERVLNTEAFF. The CDR3 coding sequence is TGTGCCAGTAGGGCCGAAAGGGTTTTGAACACTGAAGCTTTCTTT.

V is TRBV28 and J is TRBJ2-7, with TRBD1 identical over 7 bases. The CDR3 runs 14 residues. The germline V gene encodes CDR1 MDHEN and CDR2 SYDVKM. After removal of 2 bases from V and 7 bases from J, the junction contained 8 bases not matched to a gene. The CDR3 reads CASSLIGTVREQYF. In DNA form, the CDR3 reads TGTGCCAGCAGTTTAATCGGGACAGTGAGGGAGCAGTACTTC.

The rearrangement joins TRBV7-8 to TRBJ2-4, with unresolved D. The length of the CDR3 is 19 residues. V was pared by 9 bases and J by 0 bases, with 27 bases between. Germline-derived CDR1 and CDR2 are SGHVS and FQNEAQ. The CDR3 reads CASSLLVAAQALAKNIQYF. The CDR3 region has the DNA TGTGCCAGTTCTCTCTTGGTAGCAGCTCAAGCACTAGCCAAAAACATTCAGTACTTC.

The rearrangement joins TRBV6-5 to TRBJ2-1, with D perhaps TRBD2 (6 bases). Looked up from germline, CDR1 is MNHEY and CDR2 is SVGAGI. V was trimmed by 1 base and J by 5 bases, leaving 9 bases between them. The CDR3 totals 14 residues. Here the CDR3 reads CASSYWAGHNEQFF. CDR3 in DNA: TGTGCCAGCAGTTACTGGGCGGGACACAATGAGCAGTTCTTC.